Below are 4 T cell receptor beta chains sequenced from a single sample in a study of naive and memory T cell subsets. Study-wide points: A few larger clonotypes appeared in naive repertoires, especially CD8, possibly memory cells re-expressing CD45RA.

An equimolar mix of two oligonucleotides served as the beta constant-region primer for TRBC1 and TRBC2. Ligated cDNA was amplified by four rounds of PCR with nested alpha and beta constant-region primers and SP2. TCRdb re-analysed the UMI-ligation and nested PCR reads in MiXCR, keeping a single row per CDR3 protein. The table includes about 150,000 distinct CDR3 sequences, roughly 22% detected once. For these receptors, no antigen is known. What was sequenced was naive CD4+ T cells from blood. All receptors come from a human donor in good health.

This clonotype was detected a few times. The rearrangement joins TRBV7-3 to TRBJ2-1; no definite D call. CDR1 SGHTA and CDR2 FQGTGA come from the germline V gene. There are 12 residues in the CDR3. V gave up 0 bases and J gave up 7 bases, with 4 bases separating them. The CDR3 nucleotides read TGTGCCAGCAGCTTAACCCTTAATGAGCAGTTCTTC. Translating gives CASSLTLNEQFF. The full variable domain, in which reference TRBV7-3 and TRBJ2-1 provide the parts outside the CDR3, is GAGVSQTPSNKVTEKGKYVELRCDPISGHTALYWYRQSLGQGPEFLIYFQGTGAADDSGLPNDRFFAVRPEGSVSTLKIQRTERGDSAVYLCASSLTLNEQFFGPGTRLTVL.

This clonotype has just one count. The chain carries TRBV28 and TRBJ2-3; TRBD1 agrees at 9 bases. The length of the CDR3 is 14 residues. V was clipped by 6 bases and J by 1 base; unmatched bases: 2. Germline-derived CDR1 and CDR2 are MDHEN and SYDVKM. The DNA of the CDR3 is TGTGCCAGCAGCACAGGGGGCCGCACAGATACGCAGTATTTT. Translated, it gives CASSTGGRTDTQYF.

The rearrangement uses TRBV28 and TRBJ1-4; TRBD1 matches 9 bases. The germline V gene has CDR1 MDHEN and CDR2 SYDVKM. V dropped 6 bases and J dropped 8; count of bases not matched to a gene: 10. This CDR3 contains 15 residues. CDR3 DNA: TGTGCCAGCAGCTCACCCGGGACAGGGCACGAAAAACTGTTTTTT. Protein: CASSSPGTGHEKLFF.

A few counts support this clonotype. The chain combines TRBV28 with TRBJ2-5; 13 nucleotides agree with TRBD2. CDR3 length: 14 amino acids. Looked up from germline, CDR1 is MDHEN and CDR2 is SYDVKM. V lost 5 bases to trimming and J lost 5 bases; unmatched junction nucleotides: 2. CDR3 nucleotides: TGTGCCAGCAGTCAGACTAGCGGGAGGGAGACCCAGTACTTC. Its protein product is CASSQTSGRETQYF.